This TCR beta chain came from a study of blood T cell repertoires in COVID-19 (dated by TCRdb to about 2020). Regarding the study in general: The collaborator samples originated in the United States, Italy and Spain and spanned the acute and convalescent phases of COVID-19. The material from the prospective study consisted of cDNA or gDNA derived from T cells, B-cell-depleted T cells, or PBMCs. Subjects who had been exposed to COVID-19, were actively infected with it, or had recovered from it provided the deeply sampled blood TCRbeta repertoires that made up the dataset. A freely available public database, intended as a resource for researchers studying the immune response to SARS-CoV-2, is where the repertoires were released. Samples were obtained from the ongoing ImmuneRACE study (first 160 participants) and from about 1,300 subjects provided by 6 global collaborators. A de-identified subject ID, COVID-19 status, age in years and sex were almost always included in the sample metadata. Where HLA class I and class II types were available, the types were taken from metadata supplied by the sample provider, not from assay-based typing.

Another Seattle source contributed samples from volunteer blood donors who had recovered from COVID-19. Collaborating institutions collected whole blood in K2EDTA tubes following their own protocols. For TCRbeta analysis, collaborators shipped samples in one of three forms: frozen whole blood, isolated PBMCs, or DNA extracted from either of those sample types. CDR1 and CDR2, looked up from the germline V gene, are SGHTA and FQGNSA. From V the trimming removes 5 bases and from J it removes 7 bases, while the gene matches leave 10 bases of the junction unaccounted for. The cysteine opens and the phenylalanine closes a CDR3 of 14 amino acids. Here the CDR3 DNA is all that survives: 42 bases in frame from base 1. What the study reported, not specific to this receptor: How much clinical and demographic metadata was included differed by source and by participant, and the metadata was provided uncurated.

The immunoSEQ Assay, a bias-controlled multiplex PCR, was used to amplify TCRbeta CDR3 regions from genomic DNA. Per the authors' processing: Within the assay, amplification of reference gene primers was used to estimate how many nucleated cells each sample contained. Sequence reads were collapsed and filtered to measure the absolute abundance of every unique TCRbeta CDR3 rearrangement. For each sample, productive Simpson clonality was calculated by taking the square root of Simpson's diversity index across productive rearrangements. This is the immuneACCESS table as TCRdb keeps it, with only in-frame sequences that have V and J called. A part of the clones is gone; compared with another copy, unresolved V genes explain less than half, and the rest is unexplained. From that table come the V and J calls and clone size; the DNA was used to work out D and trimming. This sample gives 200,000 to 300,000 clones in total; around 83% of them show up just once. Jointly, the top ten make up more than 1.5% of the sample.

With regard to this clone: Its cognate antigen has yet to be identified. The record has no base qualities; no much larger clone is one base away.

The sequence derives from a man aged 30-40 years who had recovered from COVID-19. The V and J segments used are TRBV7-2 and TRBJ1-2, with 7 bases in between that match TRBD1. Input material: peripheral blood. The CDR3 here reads CASSPLQGRSGYTF. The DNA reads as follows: TGTGCCAGCAGCCCGCTACAGGGGCGGAGTGGCTACACCTTC. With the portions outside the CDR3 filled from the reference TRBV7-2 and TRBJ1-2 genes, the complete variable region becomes GAGVSQSPSNKVTEKGKDVELRCDPISGHTALYWYRQSLGQGLEFLIYFQGNSAPDKSGLPSDRFSAERTGGSVSTLTIQRTQQEDSAVYLCASSPLQGRSGYTFGSGTRLTVV.